This entry lists 15 T cell receptor beta chains sequenced from one sample in a study of blood T cell repertoires in COVID-19. Clones were read by immunoSEQ multiplex PCR, and TCRdb kept only the in-frame ones, dropping some. The sample lists roughly 250,000 clones; approximately 90% were seen once. The sample consisted of PBMCs or T cells enriched from blood (not recorded which). The receptors shown here come from a woman aged 18-30 years who had recovered from COVID-19.

This clone was counted a single time. This chain uses TRBV6-5 with TRBJ2-7, with a possible D match to TRBD1 (5 bases). The CDR3 is 12 amino acids. Germline assignment: CDR1 MNHEY and CDR2 SVGAGI. V lost 8 bases and J 5 bases, leaving 13 bases between the germline ends. CDR3 DNA: TGTGCCAGCTCGAAAAGCAGGGACGAGCAGTACTTC. This encodes CASSKSRDEQYF.

This chain connects TRBV6-5 to TRBJ2-5; D is uncertain. The CDR3 is made up of 12 amino acids. CDR1 MNHEY and CDR2 SVGAGI come from the germline V gene. Trimming shortened V by 7 bases and J by 4 bases, and 10 bases separated the two germline ends. CDR3 residues: CASNPVRETQYF. The CDR3 DNA reads TGTGCCAGCAACCCAGTTCGAGAGACCCAGTACTTC.

The rearrangement links TRBV24-1 to TRBJ2-2; possible D gene TRBD1, 6 bases. The germline V gene has CDR1 KGHDR and CDR2 SFDVKD. The CDR3 has 16 amino acids. Trimming cost V 3 bases and J 4 bases, with 14 bases left between them. CDR3 region: CATSDEQGWATGELFF. CDR3 nucleotide sequence: TGTGCCACCAGTGATGAGCAGGGGTGGGCCACCGGGGAGCTGTTTTTT.

The rearrangement joins TRBV27 to TRBJ1-2; D gene unclear. Per the germline V gene, CDR1 is MNHEY and CDR2 is SMNVEV (reference sequence). With 0 bases removed from V and 6 bases from J, the gap between germline ends came to 8 bases. This CDR3 has 13 amino acids. CDR3: CASSLSGGHGYTF. Written as DNA, the CDR3 is TGTGCCAGCAGTTTATCGGGAGGACATGGCTACACCTTC.

This sequence joins TRBV4-1 and TRBJ1-1, with D perhaps TRBD1 (6 bases). Trimming cost V 3 bases and J 1 base, with 15 bases left between them. Germline CDR1 MGHRA, CDR2 YSYEKL. The CDR3 has 16 residues. This CDR3 reads CASSHYFRTENTEAFF. CDR3 DNA sequence: TGCGCCAGCAGCCACTATTTCCGGACAGAGAACACTGAAGCTTTCTTT.

The chain joins TRBV27 to TRBJ1-2; 7 nucleotides line up with TRBD1. The CDR3 sequence is 13 residues long. CDR1 and CDR2 from the germline V gene are MNHEY and SMNVEV (reference sequence). V was clipped by 3 bases and J by 4 bases; unmatched bases: 2. The CDR3 loop is CASSFGTAYGYTF. The CDR3 DNA follows: TGTGCCAGCAGTTTCGGGACAGCCTATGGCTACACCTTC.

J is TRBJ2-7 and V is TRBV18, with 15 bases that match TRBD2. The CDR3 covers 17 residues. Losses at the gene ends were 4 bases for V and 3 bases for J; bases not matched to a gene: 7. Germline loops: CDR1 KGHSH, CDR2 LQKENI. Here the CDR3 reads CASSLGLAGGRNYEQYF. The DNA for the CDR3 is TGTGCCAGCTCACTAGGACTAGCGGGAGGGCGGAACTACGAGCAGTACTTC.

V gene TRBV11-2 combines with J gene TRBJ2-7; D might be TRBD1 (7 bases). The V and J ends lost 3 bases and 0 bases respectively, with 18 bases between them. Germline V gives CDR1 SGHAT, CDR2 FQNNGV. The CDR3 length is 17 residues. CDR3 sequence: CASSLSGGLETSYEQYF. DNA for the CDR3: TGTGCCAGCAGCTTGTCAGGGGGGCTGGAAACCTCCTACGAGCAGTACTTC.

This chain connects TRBV4-3 to TRBJ1-2, with 11 bases lining up with TRBD1. The CDR3 length is 15 residues. CDR1 is LGHNA and CDR2 is YSLEER in the germline V gene. The ends lost 3 bases at V and 6 bases at J; junction bases unmatched: 6. The DNA of the CDR3 is TGCGCCAGCAGCCAGGGGGACAGGGGGGGGAATGGCTACACCTTC. It encodes CASSQGDRGGNGYTF.

J is TRBJ1-1 and V is TRBV6-5; D gene ambiguous. This CDR3 contains 13 residues. Trimming left V 4 bases short and J 9 bases short, with 15 bases between. Germline V gives CDR1 MNHEY, CDR2 SVGAGI. CDR3 DNA sequence: TGTGCCAGCAGTTTCCCCGCACAAGAAAAAGCTTTCTTT. Its translation: CASSFPAQEKAFF.

The J gene is TRBJ1-4, the V gene TRBV7-9, with D possibly being TRBD1 (5 bases). Per germline, CDR1 SEHNR and CDR2 FQNEAQ (reference sequence). Trimming stripped 6 bases from V and 7 bases from J, with 18 bases between. The CDR3 extends over 15 amino acids. CDR3 residues: CASRPGERRGEKLFF. CDR3 in DNA: TGTGCCAGCAGGCCGGGGGAAAGAAGAGGTGAAAAACTGTTTTTT.

The gene calls are TRBV7-8 and TRBJ1-4; 7 bases line up with TRBD1. Looked up from germline, CDR1 is SGHVS and CDR2 is FQNEAQ. Trimming at V came to 5 bases and at J to 6 bases, leaving 6 bases not matched to a gene. The CDR3 loop spans 14 amino acids. The CDR3 here is CASSQGQRYEKLFF. CDR3 DNA: TGTGCCAGCAGCCAGGGACAGCGCTATGAAAAACTGTTTTTT.

The chain recombines TRBV5-1 with TRBJ1-2, with 9 bases that match TRBD1. Germline V gene data show CDR1 as SGHRS and CDR2 as YFSETQ. CDR3 length equals 14 residues. V was pared by 1 base and J by 8 bases, with 6 bases of the junction left unmatched. The CDR3 loop is CASSLLDRGFGYTF. The CDR3, as DNA: TGCGCCAGCAGCTTGTTGGACAGGGGTTTCGGCTACACCTTC.

The chain has TRBV2 and TRBJ1-1; 9 bases are a match to TRBD1. V lost 6 bases to trimming and J lost 6 bases; unmatched junction nucleotides: 11. The CDR3 contains 15 residues. CDR1 SNHLY and CDR2 FYNNEI come from the germline V gene. CDR3 region: CASRDRGALGAEAFF. CDR3 in DNA: TGTGCCAGCAGGGACAGGGGAGCTCTCGGGGCTGAAGCTTTCTTT.

Regarding this clone: Other DNA sequences in the same sample also yield this CDR3. The genes are TRBV5-1 and TRBJ2-7, with 10 bases that match TRBD1. The CDR3 spans 14 residues. Trimming removed 0 bases from V and 4 bases from J; junction bases left unmatched: 1. Germline V gene sequence: CDR1 SGHRS, CDR2 YFSETQ. The CDR3 DNA is TGCGCCAGCAGCTTGGGGACAGGGGGGTACGAGCAGTACTTC. The encoded protein is CASSLGTGGYEQYF.